These T cell receptor beta chains were read from a single sample in a study of shared clonotypes between healthy human individuals. The protocol was immunoSEQ multiplex PCR, while the TCRdb copy is restricted to in-frame clones and leaves out a portion. Among about 360,000 clones listed, less than 85% were seen once. Sequencing was done on a sample of memory CD4+ T cells sorted from blood. Receptor source: a man aged 25 to 40 in good health. Both conserved end residues are part of each CDR3. A D gene is named only where the DNA matches it firmly. Clone size, where shown, is once, few, many, or a class for clones that have expanded.

V: TRBV28
D: TRBD1
J: TRBJ2-3
size: -
DNA: TGTGCCAGCAGTCAGACCAGGGGGTTCCGCACAGATACGCAGTATTTT
CDR3: CASSQTRGFRTDTQYF

V: TRBV28
D: -
J: TRBJ1-5
size: few
DNA: TGTGCCAGCAGTTTAAGTCTCCCAACCCTGCCACGGCATTTT
CDR3: CASSLSLPTLPRHF

V: TRBV30
D: -
J: TRBJ2-7
size: -
DNA: TGTGCCTGGAAGTGGGGCGCGGGCCACGAGCAGTACTTC
CDR3: CAWKWGAGHEQYF

V: TRBV28
D: -
J: TRBJ1-1
size: -
DNA: TGTGCCAGCAGACCCGGGACCTATGAAGCTTTCTTT
CDR3: CASRPGTYEAFF

V: TRBV19
D: -
J: TRBJ1-1
size: once
DNA: TGTGCCAGTAGTGGGGGAAGATTGAACACTGAAGCTTTCTTT
CDR3: CASSGGRLNTEAFF

V: TRBV19
D: -
J: TRBJ1-4
size: -
DNA: TGTGCCAGTAGTATAGTGACGGGGCGAGGCGAAAAACTGTTTTTT
CDR3: CASSIVTGRGEKLFF

V: TRBV7-9
D: -
J: TRBJ2-7
size: -
DNA: TGTGCCAGCAGCAGGACAGAGAGGAACGAGCAGTACTTC
CDR3: CASSRTERNEQYF

V: TRBV11-2
D: -
J: TRBJ1-2
size: -
DNA: TGTGCCAGCAGCTTAAACAGGCTCAGGGGCTATGGCTACACCTTC
CDR3: CASSLNRLRGYGYTF

V: TRBV11-3
D: -
J: TRBJ1-1
size: -
DNA: TGTGCCAGCAGCTTCGGAACAGGGATGGCTTTCTTT
CDR3: CASSFGTGMAFF

V: TRBV4-3
D: -
J: TRBJ1-2
size: -
DNA: TGCGCCAGCAGCCAAGACGTCATCGGCGGGGTGGATGGCTACACCTTC
CDR3: CASSQDVIGGVDGYTF

V: TRBV7-6
D: TRBD2
J: TRBJ2-5
size: once
DNA: TGTGCCAGCAGCTTACGTCGGACTAGCGGGATTGTCGAGACCCAGTACTTC
CDR3: CASSLRRTSGIVETQYF

V: TRBV5-1
D: -
J: TRBJ1-5
size: -
DNA: TGCGCCAGCAGCCCGGGGGGGATCAATCAGCCCCAGCATTTT
CDR3: CASSPGGINQPQHF

V: TRBV7-8
D: -
J: TRBJ1-4
size: -
DNA: TGTGCCAGCAGCCCTCCGTTAGGGAAACTGTTTTTT
CDR3: CASSPPLGKLFF

V: TRBV4-1
D: -
J: TRBJ2-4
size: few
DNA: TGCGCCAGCAGCCAAGAGTTCCGACAGTACTTC
CDR3: CASSQEFRQYF

V: TRBV5-1
D: TRBD1
J: TRBJ2-2
size: -
DNA: TGCGCCACCCGGGACAGCTCGAACACCGGGGAGCTGTTTTTT
CDR3: CATRDSSNTGELFF

V: TRBV19
D: TRBD1
J: TRBJ2-3
size: -
DNA: TGTGCCAGTAGTAGGGACAGTTATACGCAGTATTTT
CDR3: CASSRDSYTQYF

V: TRBV25-1
D: -
J: TRBJ2-7
size: -
DNA: TGTGCCAGCAGTTTCCAACGGCAGTACTTC
CDR3: CASSFQRQYF

V: TRBV30
D: TRBD1
J: TRBJ1-1
size: few
DNA: TGTGCCTGGAGCCATGACAGGGGGCGCGCTGAAGCTTTCTTT
CDR3: CAWSHDRGRAEAFF

V: TRBV5-6
D: -
J: TRBJ2-7
size: -
DNA: TGTGCCAGCAGCTTGGGAGGGGCCCACGAGCAGTACTTC
CDR3: CASSLGGAHEQYF

V: TRBV18
D: -
J: TRBJ1-1
size: -
DNA: TGTGCCAGCTCACCACCAAGCGTTCGGGACACTGAAGCTTTCTTT
CDR3: CASSPPSVRDTEAFF